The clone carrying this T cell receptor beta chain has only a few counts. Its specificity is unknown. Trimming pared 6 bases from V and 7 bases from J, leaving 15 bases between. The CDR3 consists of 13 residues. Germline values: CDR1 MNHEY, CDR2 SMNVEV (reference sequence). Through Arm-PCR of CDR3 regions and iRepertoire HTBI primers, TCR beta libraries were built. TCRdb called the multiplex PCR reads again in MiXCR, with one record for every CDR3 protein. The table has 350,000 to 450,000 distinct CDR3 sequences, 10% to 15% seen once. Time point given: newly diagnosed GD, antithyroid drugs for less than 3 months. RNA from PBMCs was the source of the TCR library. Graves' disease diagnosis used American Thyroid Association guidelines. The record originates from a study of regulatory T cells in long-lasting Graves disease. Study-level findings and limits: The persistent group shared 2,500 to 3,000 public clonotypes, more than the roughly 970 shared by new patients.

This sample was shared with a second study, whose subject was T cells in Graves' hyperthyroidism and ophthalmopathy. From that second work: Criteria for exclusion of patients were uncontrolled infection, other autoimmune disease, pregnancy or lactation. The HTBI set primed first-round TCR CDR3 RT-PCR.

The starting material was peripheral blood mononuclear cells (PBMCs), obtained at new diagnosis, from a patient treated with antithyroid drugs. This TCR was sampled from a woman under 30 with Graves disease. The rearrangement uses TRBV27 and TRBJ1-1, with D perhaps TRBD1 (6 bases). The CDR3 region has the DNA TGTGCCAGCAGGCAGGGGCAGGCTAGTGAAGCTTTCTTT. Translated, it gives CASRQGQASEAFF.